This T cell receptor (beta chain) was documented in a study of shared clonotypes between healthy human individuals (dated by TCRdb to 2019 to 2021). At the level of the whole study: A couple of women and a few men aged 18 to 49 years were included in the cohort. Blood TCR repertoires of roughly five healthy adults were deeply sequenced to estimate repertoire size and the extent of clonotype sharing between individuals. To increase sequencing depth and limit assay-specific biases, TCR repertoire library preparation and sequencing were carried out by different laboratories using diverse techniques. Between about 0.94 and 8.9 billion PBMCs per donor were obtained by leukapheresis.

Donors were healthy HIV-negative adults with no recently reported acute infections or vaccinations. Every donor was a Caucasian adult living in Nashville, Tennessee, USA. In the unsorted samples, some 100 million PBMCs were counted, and genomic DNA was extracted using the QIAamp DNA Blood Mini kit. Blood was collected by leukapheresis, and PBMCs were isolated by Ficoll-Histopaque density gradient centrifugation and then cryopreserved in liquid nitrogen vapor phase. TCR CDR3 regions were amplified from genomic DNA by multiplex PCR using the deep immunoSEQ assay. Extracted genomic DNA from each cell subset was distributed evenly across all wells of several immunoSEQ 96-well plates, and each plate was treated as a replicate. Each replicate PCR for unsorted PBMC received roughly 0.3 ug genomic DNA, equal to approximately 29,000 T cell genomes. Ten immunoSEQ deep assay plates were used to sequence the unsorted PBMC genomic DNA. Purified libraries were measured with a Qubit 3.0 fluorometer, size-checked on a Bioanalyzer 2100, and measured again with the KAPA Library Quantification kit. Every immunoSEQ 96-well plate was sequenced on a separate single-read 150-cycle Illumina NextSeq 550 flow cell. In the source study's methods: Because the immunoSEQ output included only junctional sequences and no quality scores, the filtering could not be the same as the filtering used for full-length reads. Sequences were annotated with PyIR, a Python wrapper for IgBLAST v1.9, using IMGT germline references to assign V/J genes and CDR3. Reads were removed for weak V/J assignments (E-value above 1e-6), missing CDR3, stop codons, out-of-frame junctions, or ambiguous translated residues. V3J clonotypes were defined by identical inferred V gene, J gene, and CDR3 amino acid sequence. To compute the percentage overlap between repertoires, the number of shared unique clonotypes was divided by the size of the smaller repertoire. Richness of each repertoire was evaluated using RTK rarefaction, the Chao1 estimator, and Recon v2.1 estimates of unobserved clonotypes. The table comes from immuneACCESS by way of TCRdb, which keeps in-frame sequences with V and J called. Part of the clones is missing from these tables; in studies checked, under half for an unresolved V gene and the rest for unknown reasons. That table is the source of V, J and clone size, and D and trimming were worked out from the DNA. This sample lists approximately 480,000 clones; about three quarters were detected once. The ten biggest clones cover under 15% of the sample.

Trimming costs V 4 bases and J 2 bases, and their ends lie 15 bases apart. For CDR1 and CDR2, the germline V gene lists MNHGY and SVAAGI. From cysteine to phenylalanine, the CDR3 is 16 amino acids long. Only CDR3 DNA is held: 48 bases, read in frame from base 1. Remarks on this clone: The antigen it binds to is not known. The input lacks base qualities; no much larger clone sits a single base away.

Broader findings and caveats from the paper: Because the study included only a small number of donors, the genetic and exposure-history diversity represented was limited. Pairwise subsampling indicated that sequencing depth was expected to affect the degree of clonotype sharing among donors. Only blood was sampled, and tissue TCR repertoires likely differ from those in blood.

The chain is assembled from TRBV6-9 and TRBJ2-4; confidence is insufficient to name the D gene. Sequencing was carried out using PBMCs. The clonotype comes from a woman aged 40 to 50 in good health. Some clones in this sample may be carry-over from other donors' samples. The nucleotide sequence is TGTGCCAGCAGTTTGGTGCTCGGTGCGCCCAAAAACATTCAGTACTTC. It translates to CASSLVLGAPKNIQYF.